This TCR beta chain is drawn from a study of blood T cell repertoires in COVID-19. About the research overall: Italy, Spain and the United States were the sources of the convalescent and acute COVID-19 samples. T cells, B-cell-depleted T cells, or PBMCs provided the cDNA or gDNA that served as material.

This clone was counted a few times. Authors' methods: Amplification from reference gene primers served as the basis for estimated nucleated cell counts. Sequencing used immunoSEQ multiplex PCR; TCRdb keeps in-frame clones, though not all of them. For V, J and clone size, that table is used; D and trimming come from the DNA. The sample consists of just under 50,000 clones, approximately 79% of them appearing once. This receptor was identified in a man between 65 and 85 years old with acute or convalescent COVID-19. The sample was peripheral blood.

CDR3 residues: CASSSQRGMGDEKLFF. The CDR3 DNA reads TGTGCCAGCAGCTCTCAAAGGGGGATGGGGGATGAAAAACTGTTTTTT. This rearrangement joins TRBV7-9 to TRBJ1-4; tentative D call: TRBD1 (6 bases). Trimming removed 4 bases from V and 6 bases from J, with 18 bases in between. CDR1 and CDR2 from the germline V gene are SEHNR and FQNEAQ (reference sequence). CDR3 length: 16 amino acids. The whole variable domain, remainder taken from reference TRBV7-9 and TRBJ1-4, is DTGVSQNPRHKITKRGQNVTFRCDPISEHNRLYWYRQTLGQGPEFLTYFQNEAQLEKSRLLSDRFSAERPKGSFSTLEIQRTEQGDSAMYLCASSSQRGMGDEKLFFGSGTQLSVL.